Shown below are 26 T cell receptor beta chains from a single sample sequenced in a study of shared clonotypes between healthy human individuals. Clones were read by immunoSEQ multiplex PCR, and TCRdb kept only the in-frame ones, dropping some. There are more than 550,000 clones in the sample; approximately 72% occur only once, and over 1.5% lies in the top ten. Sequenced input: memory CD4+ T cells sorted from blood. Subset meaning: CD45RA-negative fraction. The origin of the receptors is a woman in her twenties or thirties in good health.

The genes are TRBV10-1 and TRBJ2-7; the D call may be TRBD1 or TRBD2 (5 bases each). Germline V CDR1 and CDR2: WNHNN, SYGVQD (reference sequence). The V end was cut by 3 bases, the J end by 2 bases, with 8 bases between. The CDR3 is 13 amino acids. The CDR3 DNA reads TGCGCCAGCAGTGACCTGGGGGCCTACGAGCAGTACTTC. Its protein is CASSDLGAYEQYF.

The genes are TRBV5-1 and TRBJ2-1, with D unclear. Germline CDR1 SGHRS, CDR2 YFSETQ. The CDR3 spans 13 residues. V was clipped by 0 bases and J by 7 bases, with 8 bases between them. CDR3 in DNA: TGCGCCAGCAGCTTGGACTCTTTTAATGAGCAGTTCTTC. It yields the protein CASSLDSFNEQFF. Filled out from reference TRBV5-1 and TRBJ2-1, the complete variable domain reads KAGVTQTPRYLIKTRGQQVTLSCSPISGHRSVSWYQQTPGQGLQFLFEYFSETQRNKGNFPGRFSGRQFSNSRSEMNVSTLELGDSALYLCASSLDSFNEQFFGPGTRLTVL.

This chain links TRBV7-9 with TRBJ1-1; a possible D gene is TRBD1 (6 bases). Germline V gene lookup returns CDR1 SEHNR and CDR2 FQNEAQ (reference sequence). CDR3 length equals 14 residues. Trimming removed 5 bases at V and 0 bases at J, with 10 bases between. CDR3 sequence (DNA): TGTGCCAGCAGCGCGGACAGAATGAACACTGAAGCTTTCTTT. Residues: CASSADRMNTEAFF.

The chain recombines TRBV5-1 with TRBJ1-5; no definite D call. The V end was cut by 4 bases, the J end by 5 bases, with 19 bases between. CDR1 and CDR2 from the germline V gene are SGHRS and YFSETQ. This CDR3 has 16 residues. The CDR3, as DNA: TGCGCCAGCAGCGCCCTAGGTCCCGGGAACGATCAGCCCCAGCATTTT. Translated: CASSALGPGNDQPQHF.

V and J are TRBV14 and TRBJ1-2; no clear D gene. V was clipped by 2 bases and J by 4 bases, with 11 bases between them. The V gene's germline CDR1 is SGHDN and CDR2 FVKESK. CDR3 length: 14 amino acids. The CDR3 sequence: CASSQSIAAYGYTF. DNA of the CDR3: TGTGCCAGCAGCCAAAGTATCGCAGCCTATGGCTACACCTTC. Full variable domain (rest looked up from reference TRBV14 and TRBJ1-2): EAGVTQFPSHSVIEKGQTVTLRCDPISGHDNLYWYRRVMGKEIKFLLHFVKESKQDESGMPNNRFLAERTGGTYSTLKVQPAELEDSGVYFCASSQSIAAYGYTFGSGTRLTVV.

The V and J genes are TRBV5-1 and TRBJ2-1; no definite D call. Germline CDR1 is SGHRS and CDR2 is YFSETQ. The CDR3 extends over 15 amino acids. V was shortened by 1 base and J by 7 bases, with 15 bases between the two germline ends. CDR3 nucleotide sequence: TGCGCCAGCAGCTTGAACCTGCTCGACGTGAATGAGCAGTTCTTC. The encoded protein is CASSLNLLDVNEQFF. Combining the CDR3 with reference TRBV5-1 and TRBJ2-1 gives the whole variable domain KAGVTQTPRYLIKTRGQQVTLSCSPISGHRSVSWYQQTPGQGLQFLFEYFSETQRNKGNFPGRFSGRQFSNSRSEMNVSTLELGDSALYLCASSLNLLDVNEQFFGPGTRLTVL.

The CDR3 region is CASSSLGQPYGGYTF. As DNA, the CDR3 is TGTGCCAGCAGCTCCCTGGGACAGCCGTACGGTGGCTACACCTTC. V usage is TRBV7-3 and J usage is TRBJ1-2; 7 bases map to TRBD1. This CDR3 has 15 residues. The trim removed 4 bases at V and 7 bases at J, leaving 12 bases unmatched. The germline V gene has CDR1 SGHTA and CDR2 FQGTGA.

The chain couples TRBV5-1 to TRBJ2-1; 7 bases are shared with TRBD2. The CDR3 runs to 16 residues. Germline V gives CDR1 SGHRS, CDR2 YFSETQ. V shed 0 bases and J 8 bases; nucleotides not matched to a gene: 11. CDR3 DNA: TGCGCCAGCAGCTTGGTTGCTCGGCGGGAGATCGATGAGCAGTTCTTC. This translates into CASSLVARREIDEQFF.

The V and J genes are TRBV13 and TRBJ2-2; D is unresolved. Trimming shortened V by 6 bases and J by 1 base, and 3 bases separated the two germline ends. Germline loops: CDR1 PRHDT, CDR2 FYEKMQ (reference sequence). The CDR3 runs 12 residues. Here the CDR3 DNA reads TGTGCCAGCAGACTGAACACCGGGGAGCTGTTTTTT. This translates into CASRLNTGELFF.

The genes are TRBV11-2 and TRBJ1-4; D gene ambiguous. The CDR3 is made up of 14 amino acids. Trimming left V 2 bases short and J 4 bases short, with 8 bases between. Looked up from germline, CDR1 is SGHAT and CDR2 is FQNNGV. The CDR3 bases are TGTGCCAGCAGCTTAATGGGTTATAATGAAAAACTGTTTTTT. The encoded protein is CASSLMGYNEKLFF.

This clone appeared many times. V usage is TRBV5-1 and J usage is TRBJ2-1; D unresolved. The V end lost 1 base, the J end lost 0 bases, and 8 bases lay between the germline ends. CDR3 length: 15 residues. Germline V gene lookup returns CDR1 SGHRS and CDR2 YFSETQ. The CDR3 bases are TGCGCCAGCAGCTTGCGCGGTGACTCCTACAATGAGCAGTTCTTC. Translating gives CASSLRGDSYNEQFF.

V is TRBV27 and J is TRBJ2-3; tentatively, D is TRBD2 (5 bases). The length of the CDR3 is 15 residues. From germline, CDR1 is MNHEY and CDR2 SMNVEV (reference sequence). V shed 2 bases and J shed 0 bases, with 9 bases lying between them. The DNA of the CDR3 is TGTGCCAGCAGTTTAAATCTAGCCAGCACAGATACGCAGTATTTT. Encoded protein: CASSLNLASTDTQYF.

The chain recombines TRBV11-1 with TRBJ2-5; 7 nucleotides agree with TRBD2. Per the germline V gene, CDR1 is SGHAT and CDR2 is FQDESV (reference sequence). Losses at the gene ends were 3 bases for V and 1 base for J; bases not matched to a gene: 2. This CDR3 contains 14 residues. As DNA, the CDR3 is TGTGCCAGCAGCTTGGGAGGGGTCCAAGAGACCCAGTACTTC. Amino acids: CASSLGGVQETQYF.

The chain recombines TRBV5-6 with TRBJ2-7; D is possibly TRBD1 (5 bases). This CDR3 has 14 residues. Per the germline V gene, CDR1 is SGHDT and CDR2 is YYEEEE. V shed 4 bases and J shed 5 bases, with 16 bases lying between them. CDR3 coding DNA: TGTGCCAGCAGCATGGACGTTGTGGGGCACGAGCAGTACTTC. Translated, it gives CASSMDVVGHEQYF.

The gene calls are TRBV28 and TRBJ2-5; 7 nucleotides line up with TRBD2. After removal of 2 bases from V and 2 bases from J, the junction contained 8 bases not matched to a gene. CDR1 is MDHEN, CDR2 SYDVKM, per germline. The CDR3 length is 16 residues. CDR3 sequence reads: CASSLDPAGLQETQYF. CDR3 in DNA: TGTGCCAGCAGTTTAGACCCAGCGGGACTACAAGAGACCCAGTACTTC.

In its sample, this clone was seen once. The gene calls are TRBV6-5 and TRBJ1-4; 7 nucleotides line up with TRBD1. This CDR3 contains 15 residues. Germline CDR1 and CDR2: MNHEY and SVGAGI. With 5 bases clipped from V and 10 bases from J, the junction kept 13 bases outside the gene matches. CDR3 sequence: CASSRSGQAHGKLFF. In nucleotides, the CDR3 is TGTGCCAGCAGTCGTTCAGGACAGGCCCATGGAAAACTGTTTTTT.

The chain employs TRBV4-1 and TRBJ2-7, with 10 bases matching TRBD2. The CDR3 extends over 16 amino acids. Trimming at V came to 1 base and at J to 6 bases, leaving 9 bases not matched to a gene. Germline CDR1 is MGHRA and CDR2 is YSYEKL. The DNA of the CDR3 is TGCGCCAGCAGCCAAGGGCTAGCGGGAGTATCCGGCGAGCAGTACTTC. Translation: CASSQGLAGVSGEQYF.

The V gene is TRBV28, the J gene TRBJ1-1, with 8 nucleotides matching TRBD1. The ends lost 2 bases at V and 5 bases at J; junction bases unmatched: 7. The length of the CDR3 is 15 residues. The germline gives CDR1 MDHEN, CDR2 SYDVKM. The CDR3 nucleotides are TGTGCCAGCAGTTTAGCTTCAGGGGGCTTTACTGAAGCTTTCTTT. Its protein is CASSLASGGFTEAFF. The entire variable domain, with the rest obtained from reference TRBV28 and TRBJ1-1, is as follows: DVKVTQSSRYLVKRTGEKVFLECVQDMDHENMFWYRQDPGLGLRLIYFSYDVKMKEKGDIPEGYSVSREKKERFSLILESASTNQTSMYLCASSLASGGFTEAFFGQGTRLTVV.

This chain joins TRBV28 and TRBJ1-1; maybe TRBD1 (5 bases). The CDR3 consists of 12 residues. Between the trimmed V and J ends, which lost 8 bases and 3 bases, there was a span of 10 bases. Looked up from germline, CDR1 is MDHEN and CDR2 is SYDVKM. The CDR3 bases are TGTGCCAGCCGGGGGGGTCACACTGAAGCTTTCTTT. This encodes CASRGGHTEAFF.

V and J are TRBV5-1 and TRBJ2-1; D may be TRBD2 (6 bases). CDR3 length equals 18 residues. Per germline, CDR1 SGHRS and CDR2 YFSETQ. The V end was cut by 4 bases, the J end by 0 bases, with 20 bases between. CDR3 in DNA: TGCGCCAGCAGCCCTACTACGGGCGGGACCAGCTCCTACAATGAGCAGTTCTTC. Encoded protein: CASSPTTGGTSSYNEQFF.

This chain uses TRBV2 with TRBJ2-2; TRBD2 aligns across 12 bases. Germline lookup yields CDR1 SNHLY and CDR2 FYNNEI. The CDR3 is made up of 17 amino acids. With 6 bases clipped from V and 6 bases from J, the junction kept 11 bases outside the gene matches. CDR3: CASSSLASGRAPGELFF. The CDR3 nucleotides read TGTGCCAGCAGCTCCCTGGCTAGCGGGAGGGCCCCCGGGGAGCTGTTTTTT.

This clone has a count of ten or more. V usage is TRBV7-3 and J usage is TRBJ2-1; TRBD2 matches 7 bases. Trimming removed 5 bases from V and 7 bases from J; junction bases left unmatched: 8. The germline V gene encodes CDR1 SGHTA and CDR2 FQGTGA. The CDR3 has 14 amino acids. The CDR3 sequence is CASSPGLVVNEQFF. The CDR3 region has the DNA TGTGCCAGCAGCCCCGGACTAGTTGTTAATGAGCAGTTCTTC.

Comment on this clone: The same CDR3 also results from other DNA sequences found in this sample. The V and J genes are TRBV28 and TRBJ2-1, with 7 bases that match TRBD2. CDR1 and CDR2 (germline): MDHEN, SYDVKM. CDR3 length: 14 amino acids. V dropped 1 base and J dropped 7; count of bases not matched to a gene: 4. The CDR3 DNA reads TGTGCCAGCAGTTTATACCTAGCGGCGAATGAGCAGTTCTTC. This encodes CASSLYLAANEQFF.

This clone has only a few counts. The rearrangement uses TRBV7-9 and TRBJ2-1; D ambiguous. The germline V and J ends were trimmed by 2 bases and 8 bases, with 19 bases remaining between them. The germline V gene encodes CDR1 SEHNR and CDR2 FQNEAQ (reference sequence). The CDR3 loop spans 16 amino acids. Here the CDR3 reads CASSLFWAPGSDEQFF. The CDR3 region has the DNA TGTGCCAGCAGCTTATTTTGGGCTCCGGGTTCCGATGAGCAGTTCTTC.

The chain employs TRBV14 and TRBJ2-1; 10 positions agree with TRBD2. V lost 1 base to trimming and J lost 1 base; unmatched junction nucleotides: 13. This CDR3 region has 20 residues. Germline V gives CDR1 SGHDN, CDR2 FVKESK. The chain's CDR3 is CASSQVGSAGGPGSYNEQFF. DNA of the CDR3: TGTGCCAGCAGCCAAGTGGGTTCAGCGGGAGGGCCGGGATCCTACAATGAGCAGTTCTTC.

This clone appeared a few times. The DNA for the CDR3 is TGCAGTGCTAAGTCGAACACTGAAGCTTTCTTT. Amino acid sequence: CSAKSNTEAFF. The V gene is TRBV20-1, the J gene TRBJ1-1; D call uncertain. V was shortened by 4 bases and J by 1 base, with 4 bases between the two germline ends. Per the germline V gene, CDR1 is DFQATT and CDR2 is SNEGSKA (reference sequence). This CDR3 is 11 amino acids long.